This T cell receptor beta chain is drawn from a study of blood T cell repertoires in COVID-19. Across the study: Samples taken during acute and convalescent COVID-19 were collected in the United States, Italy and Spain. PBMCs, B-cell-depleted T cells, or T cells were the source of the cDNA or gDNA that made up the material.

V was trimmed by 9 bases and J by 1 base, leaving 12 bases between them. CDR3 length: 13 residues. CDR1 and CDR2 from the germline V gene are LNHDA and SQIVND (reference sequence). The method was immunoSEQ multiplex PCR; TCRdb's version includes in-frame clones alone and lacks a portion of them. This sample yields approximately 220,000 clones, of which around 82% are seen a single time; about 4.8% belongs to the top ten. Everyone who took part was roughly 18 to 95 years old, and they came from about two dozen US areas. Cohorts were determined from participant-reported clinical history. The rearrangement links TRBV19 to TRBJ2-5; no definite D call. Sequenced: PBMCs or T cells enriched from blood (not recorded which). This clonotype originated in a woman aged 45-60 years who had been exposed to COVID-19. Here the CDR3 DNA reads TGTGCCAGCCGCCAGGTCCCCCAAGAGACCCAGTACTTC. Translated, it gives CASRQVPQETQYF.